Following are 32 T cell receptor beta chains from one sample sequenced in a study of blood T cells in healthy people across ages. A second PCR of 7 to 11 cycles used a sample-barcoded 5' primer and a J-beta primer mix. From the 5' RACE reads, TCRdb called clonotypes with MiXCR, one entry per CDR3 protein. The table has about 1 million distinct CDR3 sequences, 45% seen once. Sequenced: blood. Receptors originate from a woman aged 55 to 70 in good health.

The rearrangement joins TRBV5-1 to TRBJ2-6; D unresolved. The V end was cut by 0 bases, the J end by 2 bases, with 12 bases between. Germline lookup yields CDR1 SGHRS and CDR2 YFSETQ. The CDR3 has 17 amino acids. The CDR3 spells CASSLEGPRAGANVLTF. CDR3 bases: TGCGCCAGCAGCTTGGAAGGCCCCCGGGCTGGGGCCAACGTCCTGACTTTC.

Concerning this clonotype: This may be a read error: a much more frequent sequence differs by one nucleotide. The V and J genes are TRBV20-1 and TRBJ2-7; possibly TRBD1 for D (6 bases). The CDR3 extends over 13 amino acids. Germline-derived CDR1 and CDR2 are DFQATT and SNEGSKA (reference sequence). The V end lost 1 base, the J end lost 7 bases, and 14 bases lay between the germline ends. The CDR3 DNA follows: TGCAGTGCTAGAGGACATGGGGACAATGAGCAGTACTTC. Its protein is CSARGHGDNEQYF.

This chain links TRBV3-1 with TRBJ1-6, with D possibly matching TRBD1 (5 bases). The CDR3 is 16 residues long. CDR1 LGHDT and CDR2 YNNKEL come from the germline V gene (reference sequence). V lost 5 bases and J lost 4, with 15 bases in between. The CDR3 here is CASSSGTQIYNSPLHF. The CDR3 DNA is TGTGCCAGCAGCTCGGGGACCCAAATATATAATTCACCCCTCCACTTT. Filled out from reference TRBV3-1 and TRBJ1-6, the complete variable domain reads DTAVSQTPKYLVTQMGNDKSIKCEQNLGHDTMYWYKQDSKKFLKIMFSYNNKELIINETVPNRFSPKSPDKAHLNLHINSLELGDSAVYFCASSSGTQIYNSPLHFGNGTRLTVT.

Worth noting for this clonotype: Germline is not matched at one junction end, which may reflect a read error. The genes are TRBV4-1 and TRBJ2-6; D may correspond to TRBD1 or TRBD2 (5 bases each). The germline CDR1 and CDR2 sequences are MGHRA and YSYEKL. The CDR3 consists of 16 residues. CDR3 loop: CASSPSRGSEANVLTF. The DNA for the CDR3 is TGCGCCAGCAGCCCATCCCGGGGCTCTGAGGCCAACGTCCTGACTTTC.

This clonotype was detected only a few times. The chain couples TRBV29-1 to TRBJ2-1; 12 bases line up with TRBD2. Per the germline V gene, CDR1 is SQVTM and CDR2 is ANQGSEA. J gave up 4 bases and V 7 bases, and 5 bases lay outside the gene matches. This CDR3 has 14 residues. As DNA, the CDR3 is TGCAGCGGGGGACTAGCGGGCGTGTACAATGAGCAGTTCTTC. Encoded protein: CSGGLAGVYNEQFF.

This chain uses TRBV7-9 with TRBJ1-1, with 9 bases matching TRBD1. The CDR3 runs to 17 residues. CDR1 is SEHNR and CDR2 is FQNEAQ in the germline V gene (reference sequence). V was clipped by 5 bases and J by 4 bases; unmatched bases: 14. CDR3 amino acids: CASSNRDREILSTEAFF. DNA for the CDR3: TGTGCCAGCAGCAACCGGGACAGGGAGATTCTGAGCACTGAAGCTTTCTTT.

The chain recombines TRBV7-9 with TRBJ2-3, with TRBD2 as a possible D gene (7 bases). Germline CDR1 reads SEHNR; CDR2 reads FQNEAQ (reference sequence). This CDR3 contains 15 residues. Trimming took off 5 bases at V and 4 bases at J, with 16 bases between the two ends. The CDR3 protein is CASSPGGRPPDTQYF. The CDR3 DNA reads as TGTGCCAGCAGCCCGGGGGGCAGACCCCCAGATACGCAGTATTTT.

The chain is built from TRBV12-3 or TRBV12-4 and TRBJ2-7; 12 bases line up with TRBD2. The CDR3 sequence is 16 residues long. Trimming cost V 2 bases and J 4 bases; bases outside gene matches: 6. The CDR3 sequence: CASSLRLAGVEYEQYF. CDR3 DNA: TGTGCCAGCAGTTTAAGACTAGCGGGAGTCGAATACGAGCAGTACTTC.

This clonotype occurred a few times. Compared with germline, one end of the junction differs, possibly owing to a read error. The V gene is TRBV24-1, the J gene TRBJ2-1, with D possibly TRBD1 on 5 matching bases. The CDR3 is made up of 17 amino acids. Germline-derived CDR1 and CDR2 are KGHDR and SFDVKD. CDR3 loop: CATSEPTRGGLQNEQFF. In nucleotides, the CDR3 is TGTGCCACCAGTGAACCGACAAGGGGTGGATTGCAGAATGAGCAGTTTTTC.

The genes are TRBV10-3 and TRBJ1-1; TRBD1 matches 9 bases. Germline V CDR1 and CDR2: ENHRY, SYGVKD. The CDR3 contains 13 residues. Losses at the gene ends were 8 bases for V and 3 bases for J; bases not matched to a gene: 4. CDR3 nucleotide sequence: TGTGCCATCGGCCGGACAGGGGACACTGAAGCTTTCTTT. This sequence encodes CAIGRTGDTEAFF.

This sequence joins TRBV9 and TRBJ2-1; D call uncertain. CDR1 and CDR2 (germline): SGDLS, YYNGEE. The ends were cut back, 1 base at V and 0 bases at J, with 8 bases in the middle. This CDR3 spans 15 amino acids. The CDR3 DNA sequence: TGTGCCAGCAGCGTATCCCGAAGCTCCTACAATGAGCAGTTCTTC. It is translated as CASSVSRSSYNEQFF.

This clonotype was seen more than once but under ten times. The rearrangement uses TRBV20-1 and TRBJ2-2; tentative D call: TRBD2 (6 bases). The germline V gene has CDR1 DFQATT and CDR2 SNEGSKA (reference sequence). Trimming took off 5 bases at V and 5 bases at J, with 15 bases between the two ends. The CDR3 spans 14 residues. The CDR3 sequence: CSARVAGSTGELFF. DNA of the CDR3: TGCAGTGCTCGGGTTGCGGGATCTACCGGGGAGCTGTTTTTT.

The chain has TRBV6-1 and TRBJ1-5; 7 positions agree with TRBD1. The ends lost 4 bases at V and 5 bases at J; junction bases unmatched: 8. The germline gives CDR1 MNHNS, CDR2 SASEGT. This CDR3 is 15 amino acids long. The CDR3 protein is CASSVRQGLYQPQHF. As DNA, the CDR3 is TGTGCCAGCAGTGTCCGACAGGGCCTCTATCAGCCCCAGCATTTT.

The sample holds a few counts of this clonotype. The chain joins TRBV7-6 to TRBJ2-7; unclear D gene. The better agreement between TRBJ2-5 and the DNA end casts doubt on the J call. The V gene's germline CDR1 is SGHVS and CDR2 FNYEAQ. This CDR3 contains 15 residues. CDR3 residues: CASSLTPGPQETQYF. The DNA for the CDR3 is TGTGCCAGCAGCTTAACCCCGGGCCCACAAGAGACCCAGTACTTC.

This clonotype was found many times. The DNA of the CDR3 is TGTGCCAGCAGCTTGCGGGACAGTTTTAATGAAAAACTGTTTTTT. It specifies CASSLRDSFNEKLFF. This chain connects TRBV5-5 to TRBJ1-4; 7 positions agree with TRBD1. The ends lost 1 base at V and 4 bases at J; junction bases unmatched: 4. The CDR3 loop spans 15 amino acids. Germline V lookup: CDR1 SGHKS, CDR2 YYEKEE (reference sequence).

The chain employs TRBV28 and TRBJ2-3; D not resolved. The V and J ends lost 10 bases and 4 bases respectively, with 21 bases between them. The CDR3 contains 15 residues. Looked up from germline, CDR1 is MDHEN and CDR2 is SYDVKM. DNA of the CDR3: TGTGCCACCCTAAAAGGCCGGGTTTACTCAGATACGCAGTATTTT. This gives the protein CATLKGRVYSDTQYF.

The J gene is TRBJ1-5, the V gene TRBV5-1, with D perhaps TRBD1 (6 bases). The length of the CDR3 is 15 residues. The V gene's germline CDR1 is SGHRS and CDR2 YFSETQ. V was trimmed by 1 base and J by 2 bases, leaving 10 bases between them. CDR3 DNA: TGCGCCAGCAGCTTGACAGGGAATGGCAATCAGCCCCAGCATTTT. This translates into CASSLTGNGNQPQHF.

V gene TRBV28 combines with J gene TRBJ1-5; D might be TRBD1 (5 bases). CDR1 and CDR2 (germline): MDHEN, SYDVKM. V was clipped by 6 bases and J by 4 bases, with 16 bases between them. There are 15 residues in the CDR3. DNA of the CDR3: TGTGCCAGCAGCTCCTCGGACAAACATAATCAGCCCCAGCATTTT. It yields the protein CASSSSDKHNQPQHF.

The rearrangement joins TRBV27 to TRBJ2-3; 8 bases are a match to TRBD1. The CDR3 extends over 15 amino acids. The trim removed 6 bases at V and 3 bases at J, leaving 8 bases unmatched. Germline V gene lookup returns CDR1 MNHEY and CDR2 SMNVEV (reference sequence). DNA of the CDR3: TGTGCCAGCAGCGGACAGGGAAAAAGGACAGATACGCAGTATTTT. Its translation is CASSGQGKRTDTQYF.

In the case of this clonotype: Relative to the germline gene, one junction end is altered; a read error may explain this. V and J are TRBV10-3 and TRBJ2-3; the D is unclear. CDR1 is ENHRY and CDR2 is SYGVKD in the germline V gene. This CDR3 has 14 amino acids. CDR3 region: CAIGESTSTDTQYF. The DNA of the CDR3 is TGTGCCATCGGTGAGTCGACGAGCACAGATACGCAGTATTTT.

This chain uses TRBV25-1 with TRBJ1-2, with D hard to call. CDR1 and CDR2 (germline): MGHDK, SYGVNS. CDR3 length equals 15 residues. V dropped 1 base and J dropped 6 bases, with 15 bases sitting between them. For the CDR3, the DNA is TGTGCCAGCAGTGAATCTCAGACATCGGTCCATGGCTACACCTTC. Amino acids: CASSESQTSVHGYTF.

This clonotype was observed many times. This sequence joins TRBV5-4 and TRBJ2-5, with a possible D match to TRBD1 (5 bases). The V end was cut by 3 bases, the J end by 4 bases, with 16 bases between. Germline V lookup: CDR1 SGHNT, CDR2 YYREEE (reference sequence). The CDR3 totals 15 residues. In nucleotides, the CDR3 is TGTGCCAGCAGCTCTGGGGCCCTGGGTGGAGAGACCCAGTACTTC. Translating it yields CASSSGALGGETQYF.

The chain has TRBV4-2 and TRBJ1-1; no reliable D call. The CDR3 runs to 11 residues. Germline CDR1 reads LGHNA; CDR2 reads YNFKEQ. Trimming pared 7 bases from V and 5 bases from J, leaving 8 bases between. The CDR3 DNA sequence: TGTGCCAGCAACACGGGTACTGAAGCTTTCTTT. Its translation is CASNTGTEAFF.

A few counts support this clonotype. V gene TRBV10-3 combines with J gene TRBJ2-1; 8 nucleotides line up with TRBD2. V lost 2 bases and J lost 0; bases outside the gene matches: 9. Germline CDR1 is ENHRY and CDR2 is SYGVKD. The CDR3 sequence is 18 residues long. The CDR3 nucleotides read TGTGCCATCAGTGAGCCCAGCGGGAGCCCCAGCTCCTACAATGAGCAGTTCTTC. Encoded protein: CAISEPSGSPSSYNEQFF.

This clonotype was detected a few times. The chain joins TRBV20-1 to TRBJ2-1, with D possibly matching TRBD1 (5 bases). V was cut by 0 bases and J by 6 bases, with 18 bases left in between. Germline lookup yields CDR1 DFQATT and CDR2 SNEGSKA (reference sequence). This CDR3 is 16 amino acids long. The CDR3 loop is CSARDFQGSVSNEQFF. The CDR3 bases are TGCAGTGCTAGAGATTTCCAGGGCAGTGTTAGCAATGAGCAGTTCTTC.

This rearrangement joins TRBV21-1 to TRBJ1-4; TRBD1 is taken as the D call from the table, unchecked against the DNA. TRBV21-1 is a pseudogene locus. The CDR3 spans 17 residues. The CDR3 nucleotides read TGTGCCAGCAGCGAGAAACCTTGGGACAACACTAATGAAAAACTGTTTTTT. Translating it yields CASSEKPWDNTNEKLFF.

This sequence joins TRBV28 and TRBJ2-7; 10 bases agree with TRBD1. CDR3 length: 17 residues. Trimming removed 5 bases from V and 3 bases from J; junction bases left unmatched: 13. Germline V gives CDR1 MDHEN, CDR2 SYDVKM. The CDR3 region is CASSHTKDRGADYEQYF. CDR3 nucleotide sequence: TGTGCCAGCAGTCATACTAAGGACAGGGGGGCGGACTACGAGCAGTACTTC. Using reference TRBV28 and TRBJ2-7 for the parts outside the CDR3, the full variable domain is DVKVTQSSRYLVKRTGEKVFLECVQDMDHENMFWYRQDPGLGLRLIYFSYDVKMKEKGDIPEGYSVSREKKERFSLILESASTNQTSMYLCASSHTKDRGADYEQYFGPGTRLTVT.

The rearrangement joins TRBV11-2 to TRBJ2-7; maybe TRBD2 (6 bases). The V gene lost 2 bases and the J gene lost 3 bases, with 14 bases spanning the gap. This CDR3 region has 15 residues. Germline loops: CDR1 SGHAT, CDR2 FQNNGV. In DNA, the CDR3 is TGTGCCAGCAGCTTACAGGGACTGGAGAACTACGAGCAGTACTTC. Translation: CASSLQGLENYEQYF.

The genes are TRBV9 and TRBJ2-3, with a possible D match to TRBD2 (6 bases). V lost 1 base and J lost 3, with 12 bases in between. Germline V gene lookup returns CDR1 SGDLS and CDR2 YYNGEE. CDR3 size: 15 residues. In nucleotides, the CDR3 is TGTGCCAGCAGCGTAAAGAGTGGGGGGACAGATACGCAGTATTTT. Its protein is CASSVKSGGTDTQYF.

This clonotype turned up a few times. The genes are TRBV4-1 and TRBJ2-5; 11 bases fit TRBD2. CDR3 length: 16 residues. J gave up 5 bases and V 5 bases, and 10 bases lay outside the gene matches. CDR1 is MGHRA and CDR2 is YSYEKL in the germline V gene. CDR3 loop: CASSSVSGRAWETQYF. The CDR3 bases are TGCGCCAGCAGCTCCGTTAGCGGGAGGGCCTGGGAGACCCAGTACTTC.

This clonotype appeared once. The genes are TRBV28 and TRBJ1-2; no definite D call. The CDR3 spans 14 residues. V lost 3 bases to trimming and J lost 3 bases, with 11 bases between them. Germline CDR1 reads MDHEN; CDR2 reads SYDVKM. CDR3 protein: CASSFTGFYYGYTF. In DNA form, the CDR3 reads TGTGCCAGCAGTTTTACGGGGTTTTACTATGGCTACACCTTC.

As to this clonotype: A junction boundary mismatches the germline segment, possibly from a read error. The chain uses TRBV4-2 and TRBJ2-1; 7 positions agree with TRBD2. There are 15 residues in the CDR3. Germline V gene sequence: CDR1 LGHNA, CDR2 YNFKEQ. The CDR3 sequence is CASSPLSARENERFF. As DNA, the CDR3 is TGTGCCAGCAGCCCCCTCAGTGCGCGGGAGAATGAGCGGTTCTTC.